This T cell receptor beta chain was identified in a study of identical twins. Unique molecular identifiers were present on cDNA, and template switching added a universal primer site. TCRdb fed the 5' RACE reads into MiXCR, producing one record per CDR3 protein. This repertoire shows 640,000 or so distinct CDR3 sequences, around 6% found once; its top ten account for 1.5% to 2%. This clonotype was observed many times. This CDR3 contains 13 residues. Trimming left V 4 bases short and J 2 bases short, with 8 bases between. Germline V CDR1 and CDR2: LNHNV, YYDKDF (reference sequence). Sequences were obtained from naive T cells sorted from blood. The V call is TRBV15, the J call TRBJ1-2, with unresolved D. The receptor's source is a man aged 18 to 30 in good health. The CDR3 DNA is TGTGCCACCAGCACGACGGAAAACTATGGCTACACCTTC. This encodes CATSTTENYGYTF.